Listed here are 27 T cell receptor beta chains from one sample, sequenced in a study of blood T cell repertoires in COVID-19. Sequencing used immunoSEQ multiplex PCR; TCRdb keeps in-frame clones, though not all of them. The sample records approximately 140,000 clones, around 86% being singletons. The sequenced material came from peripheral blood. Every receptor here comes from a man between 65 and 85 years old with acute or convalescent COVID-19.

The CDR3 loop reads CASSFRGRGGNQPQHF. The CDR3 region has the DNA TGTGCCAGCAGCTTCCGGGGGAGAGGAGGCAATCAGCCCCAGCATTTT. This rearrangement joins TRBV5-6 to TRBJ1-5; the D gene is possibly TRBD1 (5 bases). Germline V gene sequence: CDR1 SGHDT, CDR2 YYEEEE. This CDR3 has 16 residues. Between the trimmed V and J ends, which lost 2 bases and 2 bases, there was a span of 14 bases.

DNA of the CDR3: TGTGCCAGCAGCTTTTCTAGCACTGAAGCTTTCTTT. This sequence encodes CASSFSSTEAFF. The chain employs TRBV7-2 and TRBJ1-1; no definite D call. V lost 3 bases and J lost 4, with 6 bases in between. In germline, CDR1 is SGHTA, CDR2 FQGNSA. The length of the CDR3 is 12 residues.

The rearrangement uses TRBV5-6 and TRBJ2-7, with D hard to call. CDR1 is SGHDT, CDR2 YYEEEE, per germline. Trimming left V 0 bases short and J 2 bases short, with 6 bases between. This CDR3 spans 13 amino acids. The CDR3 DNA reads TGTGCCAGCAGCTTGGGCAGTACCTACGAGCAGTACTTC. Translating gives CASSLGSTYEQYF. The complete variable domain, with remaining parts taken from reference TRBV5-6 and TRBJ2-7, reads DAGVTQSPTHLIKTRGQQVTLRCSPKSGHDTVSWYQQALGQGPQFIFQYYEEEERQRGNFPDRFSGHQFPNYSSELNVNALLLGDSALYLCASSLGSTYEQYFGPGTRLTVT.

The V gene is TRBV19, the J gene TRBJ1-5, with 8 bases matching TRBD1. CDR3 length equals 14 residues. CDR1 LNHDA and CDR2 SQIVND come from the germline V gene (reference sequence). V was pared by 4 bases and J by 7 bases, with 6 bases of the junction left unmatched. This CDR3 reads CASSTGGSWQPQHF. DNA of the CDR3: TGTGCCAGTAGTACAGGGGGCAGTTGGCAGCCCCAGCATTTT.

The V call is TRBV21-1, the J call TRBJ2-3; the tabulated D call, TRBD1, remains unverified against the DNA. TRBV21-1 is described as a pseudogene. The CDR3 loop spans 15 amino acids. CDR3 sequence: CASSRPGVGTDTQYF. As DNA, the CDR3 is TGTGCCAGCAGCAGACCAGGGGTTGGGACAGATACGCAGTATTTT.

The CDR3 nucleotides are TGTGCCAGCAGCTCCCAGGGTGGGACTAGCGGGAGCACAGATACGCAGTATTTT. As protein: CASSSQGGTSGSTDTQYF. The V gene is TRBV7-6, the J gene TRBJ2-3, with 12 bases that match TRBD2. Per the germline V gene, CDR1 is SGHVS and CDR2 is FNYEAQ. This CDR3 is built from 18 residues. J gave up 0 bases and V 4 bases, and 8 bases lay outside the gene matches.

The rearrangement uses TRBV19 and TRBJ1-1; perhaps TRBD1 as D (5 bases). V lost 4 bases and J lost 4, with 10 bases in between. CDR1 is LNHDA, CDR2 SQIVND, per germline (reference sequence). CDR3 length: 13 residues. The CDR3 DNA is TGTGCCAGTAGTAGCGTCGGGGGCACTGAAGCTTTCTTT. This gives the protein CASSSVGGTEAFF.

The chain combines TRBV7-9 with TRBJ2-7; TRBD2 agrees at 12 bases. V gave up 1 base and J gave up 7 bases; unmatched junction bases: 5. This CDR3 is built from 15 residues. Germline-derived CDR1 and CDR2 are SEHNR and FQNEAQ (reference sequence). The CDR3 reads CASSLGLAGVSEQYF. The CDR3, as DNA: TGTGCCAGCAGCTTAGGACTAGCGGGAGTAAGTGAGCAGTACTTC.

The rearrangement joins TRBV9 to TRBJ2-5, with TRBD2 matching over 9 bases. The trim removed 4 bases at V and 2 bases at J, leaving 9 bases unmatched. The CDR3 runs to 16 residues. CDR1 and CDR2 from the germline V gene are SGDLS and YYNGEE. DNA for the CDR3: TGTGCCAGCAGCCAAGGGGTGACTAGCGGACAAGAGACCCAGTACTTC. Translating it yields CASSQGVTSGQETQYF.

J is TRBJ2-7 and V is TRBV11-2; 10 bases line up with TRBD1. This CDR3 is 16 amino acids long. The J segment lost 4 bases and the V segment lost 1 base, leaving 7 bases of the junction unmatched. Germline loops: CDR1 SGHAT, CDR2 FQNNGV. Here the CDR3 reads CASSLGGRQGAYEQYF. CDR3 in DNA: TGTGCCAGCAGCTTAGGGGGGCGACAGGGGGCTTACGAGCAGTACTTC.

The chain has TRBV19 and TRBJ1-5; 8 nucleotides agree with TRBD1. The V segment lost 6 bases and the J segment 7 bases; nucleotides outside the gene matches: 5. The V gene's germline CDR1 is LNHDA and CDR2 SQIVND (reference sequence). CDR3 length: 13 residues. CDR3 bases: TGTGCCAGTAGGACAGGGGTCGGGCAGCCCCAGCATTTT. Translated: CASRTGVGQPQHF. The entire variable domain, with the rest obtained from reference TRBV19 and TRBJ1-5, is as follows: DGGITQSPKYLFRKEGQNVTLSCEQNLNHDAMYWYRQDPGQGLRLIYYSQIVNDFQKGDIAEGYSVSREKKESFPLTVTSAQKNPTAFYLCASRTGVGQPQHFGDGTRLSIL.

Of note for this clone: The sample carries other DNA sequences with the same CDR3. The CDR3 spells CASSLGLAGGTDTQYF. The CDR3 nucleotides read TGTGCCAGCAGCTTAGGACTAGCGGGAGGAACGGATACGCAGTATTTT. The chain joins TRBV7-3 to TRBJ2-3; 14 nucleotides agree with TRBD2. In germline, CDR1 is SGHTA, CDR2 FQGTGA. V shed 2 bases and J 6 bases; nucleotides not matched to a gene: 4. This CDR3 has 16 residues. Full variable domain (missing parts from reference TRBV7-3 and TRBJ2-3): GAGVSQTPSNKVTEKGKYVELRCDPISGHTALYWYRQSLGQGPEFLIYFQGTGAADDSGLPNDRFFAVRPEGSVSTLKIQRTERGDSAVYLCASSLGLAGGTDTQYFGPGTRLTVL.

The chain carries TRBV4-2 and TRBJ1-2; no reliable D call. Trimming took off 0 bases at V and 4 bases at J, with 12 bases between the two ends. This CDR3 contains 15 residues. From germline, CDR1 is LGHNA and CDR2 YNFKEQ. The CDR3 protein is CASSQDRQDGYGYTF. CDR3 sequence (DNA): TGTGCCAGCAGCCAAGATCGGCAGGATGGCTATGGCTACACCTTC.

The count of this clone is one. The chain combines TRBV19 with TRBJ1-2; no reliable D call. The CDR3 totals 12 residues. CDR1 and CDR2 from the germline V gene are LNHDA and SQIVND (reference sequence). V gave up 3 bases and J gave up 2 bases, with 4 bases separating them. The CDR3, as DNA: TGTGCCAGTAGTATGCTAAACTATGGCTACACCTTC. Protein sequence: CASSMLNYGYTF.

The chain recombines TRBV5-1 with TRBJ2-3; TRBD2 matches at 10 bases. Germline V lookup: CDR1 SGHRS, CDR2 YFSETQ. Trimming removed 4 bases from V and 1 base from J; junction bases left unmatched: 3. This CDR3 spans 15 amino acids. The DNA for the CDR3 is TGCGCCAGCAGCCTAGCGGGAGTCGGCACAGATACGCAGTATTTT. Its translation: CASSLAGVGTDTQYF.

The chain carries TRBV4-3 and TRBJ2-5; 7 bases match TRBD2. This CDR3 region has 17 residues. With V trimmed by 0 bases and J by 2 bases, 9 bases remained unmatched. CDR1 and CDR2 (germline): LGHNA, YSLEER. DNA of the CDR3: TGCGCCAGCAGCCAAGATCTACCTAGCGGCCGTCAAGAGACCCAGTACTTC. Amino acids: CASSQDLPSGRQETQYF.

This chain joins TRBV12-3 or TRBV12-4 and TRBJ2-1; D is perhaps TRBD1 (5 bases). V lost 7 bases to trimming and J lost 12 bases, with 16 bases between them. CDR3 length equals 12 residues. CDR3 region: CASTPAARGQFF. The CDR3 nucleotides are TGTGCCAGCACCCCGGCAGCTAGGGGGCAGTTCTTC.

The table lists this clone with a few counts. Within the sample, other DNA sequences also encode this same CDR3. The rearrangement joins TRBV7-9 to TRBJ2-2; 7 bases align to TRBD1. This CDR3 is 14 amino acids long. With V trimmed by 3 bases and J by 4 bases, 2 bases remained unmatched. Germline V gene lookup returns CDR1 SEHNR and CDR2 FQNEAQ (reference sequence). DNA of the CDR3: TGTGCCAGCAGCTTGGCAGGGGGCACCGGGGAGCTGTTTTTT. It is translated as CASSLAGGTGELFF.

The V call is TRBV9, the J call TRBJ2-5; D is possibly TRBD1 (6 bases). Germline-derived CDR1 and CDR2 are SGDLS and YYNGEE. The CDR3 has 14 amino acids. V lost 4 bases and J lost 7, with 17 bases in between. CDR3 region: CASSPLQGSGTQYF. CDR3 in DNA: TGTGCCAGCAGCCCTCTCCAGGGGAGTGGGACCCAGTACTTC.

The chain links TRBV4-3 to TRBJ2-1, with D perhaps TRBD1 (5 bases). The CDR3 is made up of 15 amino acids. The V gene's germline CDR1 is LGHNA and CDR2 YSLEER. V was cut by 1 base and J by 2 bases, with 9 bases left in between. The chain's CDR3 is CASSQADSPYNEQFF. In DNA form, the CDR3 reads TGCGCCAGCAGCCAAGCTGACAGTCCCTACAATGAGCAGTTCTTC.

The count of this clone is one. V is TRBV7-2 and J is TRBJ2-1, with 11 bases that match TRBD2. The CDR3 runs to 16 residues. In germline, CDR1 is SGHTA, CDR2 FQGNSA. Germline trimming cut 5 bases from V and 10 bases from J; bases unmatched to any gene: 13. The CDR3 coding sequence is TGTGCCAGCAGCCCCCTCCTAGCGGGAGGCCCCCAAGAGCAGTTCTTC. This gives the protein CASSPLLAGGPQEQFF. Variable domain in full (rest from reference TRBV7-2 and TRBJ2-1): GAGVSQSPSNKVTEKGKDVELRCDPISGHTALYWYRQSLGQGLEFLIYFQGNSAPDKSGLPSDRFSAERTGGSVSTLTIQRTQQEDSAVYLCASSPLLAGGPQEQFFGPGTRLTVL.

A single count supports this clone. The chain recombines TRBV4-3 with TRBJ2-4, with 7 bases lining up with TRBD2. Per germline, CDR1 LGHNA and CDR2 YSLEER. V shed 1 base and J 3 bases; nucleotides not matched to a gene: 6. The CDR3 covers 16 residues. CDR3 DNA sequence: TGCGCCAGCAGCCAAGCGGGGGGATCCGGCAAAAACATTCAGTACTTC. Residues: CASSQAGGSGKNIQYF.

The chain couples TRBV5-1 to TRBJ2-7; 10 bases agree with TRBD1. CDR1 and CDR2 (germline): SGHRS, YFSETQ. With 4 bases clipped from V and 0 bases from J, the junction kept 4 bases outside the gene matches. The CDR3 has 15 residues. CDR3 protein: CASSPTGGNSYEQYF. The CDR3 nucleotides are TGCGCCAGCAGCCCGACAGGGGGCAACTCCTACGAGCAGTACTTC.

The chain has TRBV11-3 and TRBJ1-1; D perhaps matches TRBD1 (6 bases). The CDR3 totals 14 residues. Germline CDR1 is SGHNT and CDR2 is YENEEA. Deletions cut 4 bases from V and 4 bases from J, with 13 bases between. The CDR3 region has the DNA TGTGCCAGCAGCTCCGGGCCAGGGGCCACTGAAGCTTTCTTT. The encoded protein is CASSSGPGATEAFF.

This clone was recorded many times. The chain recombines TRBV7-9 with TRBJ1-5; 10 bases line up with TRBD1. This CDR3 is 14 amino acids long. Germline CDR1 and CDR2: SEHNR and FQNEAQ (reference sequence). V lost 8 bases and J lost 6; bases outside the gene matches: 7. The CDR3 sequence is CASGGTGDFQPQHF. The CDR3 DNA is TGTGCCAGCGGGGGGACAGGGGACTTTCAGCCCCAGCATTTT.

This chain links TRBV3-1 (or the pseudogene TRBV3-2) with TRBJ2-7; maybe TRBD2 (6 bases). Germline loops: CDR1 LGHDT, CDR2 YNNKEL (reference sequence). Trimming left V 2 bases short and J 0 bases short, with 8 bases between. CDR3 size: 14 residues. DNA for the CDR3: TGTGCCAGCAGCCAACCCGGGAGCTCCTACGAGCAGTACTTC. The encoded protein is CASSQPGSSYEQYF.

This clone was recorded a few times. This chain connects TRBV28 to TRBJ2-7, with 9 bases lining up with TRBD1. The CDR3 consists of 15 residues. CDR1 is MDHEN, CDR2 SYDVKM, per germline. J was trimmed by 5 bases and V by 1 base; bases with no gene match: 6. The CDR3 region is CASSLSGQGNHEQYF. The DNA for the CDR3 is TGTGCCAGCAGTTTATCTGGACAGGGGAATCACGAGCAGTACTTC.